This TCR beta chain was retrieved from a study of T cell repertoires in cytomegalovirus infection (dated by TCRdb to the late 2010s). A note on the overall study: Recently identified HLA-C-restricted CMV epitopes, whose presentation resists viral immunomodulation, were targeted by peptide stimulations together with well-studied HLA-B-restricted epitopes. Donor HLA type was relevant to the analysis, because carriage of CMV infection together with the matching HLA type was indicated by public TCR beta signatures.

This clonotype occurred a few times. The specificity of this receptor is unknown. Per-nucleotide qualities are absent, and no much larger clonotype sits a single base away. V gives up 4 bases and J gives up 6 bases, and the segment between their germline ends measures 12 bases. Inclusive of the bounding cysteine and phenylalanine, the CDR3 is 13 residues long. Of the read, only the CDR3 DNA is kept; its 39 bases are in frame from base 1. Sequencing instrument: Illumina HiSeq 1500. The raw public data were reprocessed by TCRdb itself: fastp quality trimming at Q25, MiXCR clonotype calling, in-frame beta chains only. Under each unique CDR3 protein, matching rows form one entry showing the most common genes and DNA. Counted in this sample were about half a million distinct CDR3 sequences; approximately 40% of them appeared once. The biggest ten clones account for roughly two fifths of the sample. Findings and caveats that apply to the study as a whole: In both this cohort and an independent cohort of 352 donors, the cumulative frequency of public TCR beta family members distinguished carriers of CMV infection plus the relevant HLA type. In the ex vivo response, HLA-C-restricted CMV-specific TCR beta clonotypes were dominant, and in two of eight donors the single most frequent clonotype came from this HLA-C-restricted group.

The label giving this sample's treatment or condition can be read as: in vitro stimulation with specific CMV peptide epitopes to enrich CMV-specific T cells. The sequence derives from a human donor in good health (CMV status not recorded). Some clones in this sample may be carry-over from other donors' samples. The chain was built from TRBV12-3 or TRBV12-4 and TRBJ1-1; possibly the D gene is TRBD1, per 5 matching bases. The material sequenced was cultured PBMCs, taken from culture after CMV antigen stimulation. The nucleotide sequence is TGTGCCAGCAGTTCCGGGGACGCTGCTGAAGCTTTCTTT. This codes for CASSSGDAAEAFF.